These 20 T cell receptor beta chains originate from one sample sequenced in a study of technical replicates of blood from several donors. TCRdb's copy holds only in-frame clones and misses some; the assay was immunoSEQ multiplex PCR. The data show more than 70,000 clones, around 97% seen once. The sequencing input was T cells isolated from PBMCs. The receptor set was obtained from a human donor in good health.

CDR3 in DNA: TGCAGCGTTGGTTATCGTGGGCAGGGGAATCAAGAGACCCAGTACTTC. Translating gives CSVGYRGQGNQETQYF. This chain uses TRBV29-1 with TRBJ2-5; a weak D match, TRBD1 (6 bases). V was shortened by 4 bases and J by 2 bases, with 20 bases between the two germline ends. The CDR3 consists of 16 residues. CDR1 is SQVTM and CDR2 is ANQGSEA in the germline V gene.

This clone was seen once. This chain uses TRBV19 with TRBJ2-7, with 11 bases aligning to TRBD2. The J segment lost 2 bases and the V segment lost 4 bases, leaving 4 bases of the junction unmatched. This CDR3 has 15 amino acids. Germline lookup yields CDR1 LNHDA and CDR2 SQIVND (reference sequence). In nucleotides, the CDR3 is TGTGCCAGTAGTACCCGACTAGCGGGGACCTACGAGCAGTACTTC. Encoded protein: CASSTRLAGTYEQYF.

The V gene is TRBV7-9, the J gene TRBJ2-7; D may be TRBD2 (5 bases). Between the trimmed V and J ends, which lost 3 bases and 4 bases, there was a span of 10 bases. The CDR3 extends over 13 amino acids. Germline CDR1 reads SEHNR; CDR2 reads FQNEAQ (reference sequence). The CDR3 loop is CASSFRSGYEQYF. The CDR3 region has the DNA TGTGCCAGCAGCTTTCGAAGCGGTTACGAGCAGTACTTC.

This clone occurred once. The chain links TRBV4-1 to TRBJ2-7, with 7 bases that match TRBD1. Germline CDR1 MGHRA, CDR2 YSYEKL. The CDR3 totals 12 residues. Unmatched junction bases numbered 8, after V lost 3 bases and J lost 12 bases. This chain's CDR3 is CASSQAGGKPYF. The CDR3 DNA sequence: TGCGCCAGCAGCCAGGCAGGGGGTAAGCCGTACTTC.

V gene TRBV28 combines with J gene TRBJ1-1; possibly TRBD1 for D (6 bases). Between the trimmed V and J ends, which lost 5 bases and 1 base, there was a span of 8 bases. CDR1 and CDR2 from the germline V gene are MDHEN and SYDVKM. CDR3 length equals 13 residues. The CDR3 sequence is CASSPGQNTEAFF. The DNA of the CDR3 is TGTGCCAGCAGTCCGGGACAGAACACTGAAGCTTTCTTT.

The chain carries TRBV5-6 and TRBJ1-2, with TRBD1 as a possible D gene (5 bases). Germline CDR1 is SGHDT and CDR2 is YYEEEE. The CDR3 extends over 13 amino acids. The V end was cut by 0 bases, the J end by 9 bases, with 12 bases between. The CDR3 reads CASSLAQGYRYTF. CDR3 sequence (DNA): TGTGCCAGCAGCTTGGCGCAGGGATACCGCTACACCTTC.

This clone was seen just once. The J gene is TRBJ2-7, the V gene TRBV10-1; 8 bases match TRBD1. J gave up 6 bases and V 5 bases, and 6 bases lay outside the gene matches. CDR1 WNHNN and CDR2 SYGVQD come from the germline V gene (reference sequence). The CDR3 contains 13 residues. CDR3 sequence: CASSRTGLAEQYF. The CDR3 DNA reads as TGCGCCAGCAGTAGGACAGGGTTGGCCGAGCAGTACTTC.

The rearrangement links TRBV2 to TRBJ1-2, with TRBD1 as a possible D gene (5 bases). CDR1 and CDR2 (germline): SNHLY, FYNNEI. The CDR3 is made up of 14 amino acids. V was clipped by 5 bases and J by 0 bases, with 10 bases between them. The CDR3 here is CASSSRTTNYGYTF. CDR3 bases: TGTGCCAGCAGTTCTCGGACAACTAACTATGGCTACACCTTC. Looking up the rest from reference TRBV2 and TRBJ1-2 gives the full variable domain: EPEVTQTPSHQVTQMGQEVILRCVPISNHLYFYWYRQILGQKVEFLVSFYNNEISEKSEIFDDQFSVERPDGSNFTLKIRSTKLEDSAMYFCASSSRTTNYGYTFGSGTRLTVV.

The chain joins TRBV4-1 to TRBJ2-3; weak D call: TRBD1 (6 bases). Between the trimmed V and J ends, which lost 2 bases and 2 bases, there was a span of 8 bases. Germline V gives CDR1 MGHRA, CDR2 YSYEKL. The CDR3 is 14 amino acids. CDR3 sequence reads: CASSQTGFTDTQYF. CDR3 DNA: TGCGCCAGCAGCCAAACAGGGTTCACAGATACGCAGTATTTT.

The J gene is TRBJ2-4, the V gene TRBV7-9; D not certain. The CDR3 length is 15 residues. V lost 4 bases and J 0 bases, leaving 10 bases between the germline ends. Germline assignment: CDR1 SEHNR and CDR2 FQNEAQ (reference sequence). The CDR3 DNA reads TGTGCCAGCAGCTCGCAGACGGGAGCCAAAAACATTCAGTACTTC. Translated: CASSSQTGAKNIQYF.

V is TRBV29-1 and J is TRBJ2-3; a weak D match, TRBD2 (6 bases). Germline V gene lookup returns CDR1 SQVTM and CDR2 ANQGSEA. This CDR3 region has 14 residues. V gave up 8 bases and J gave up 4 bases, with 19 bases separating them. CDR3 coding DNA: TGCAGCACATCGGACCCGGAGGGCCCAGATACGCAGTATTTT. Its translation is CSTSDPEGPDTQYF.

In this sample, this clone turned up once. The chain combines TRBV5-1 with TRBJ2-7, with a possible D match to TRBD1 (6 bases). This CDR3 is 16 amino acids long. V was cut by 4 bases and J by 6 bases, with 23 bases left in between. The germline gives CDR1 SGHRS, CDR2 YFSETQ. DNA for the CDR3: TGCGCCAGCAGCAGGACCACAGGGAATTCCTATGGCGAGCAGTACTTC. It translates to CASSRTTGNSYGEQYF.

This chain joins TRBV28 and TRBJ2-7; the D gene is possibly TRBD1 (5 bases). The CDR3 runs to 17 residues. The V gene's germline CDR1 is MDHEN and CDR2 SYDVKM. V was clipped by 2 bases and J by 0 bases, with 17 bases between them. In DNA, the CDR3 is TGTGCCAGCAGTTTAATTTCTCAGGGTGTGGGCTCCTACGAGCAGTACTTC. Protein: CASSLISQGVGSYEQYF.

The chain joins TRBV30 to TRBJ1-2, with D perhaps matching TRBD1 (5 bases). Germline V CDR1 and CDR2: GTSNPN, SVGIG (reference sequence). The V gene lost 0 bases and the J gene lost 2 bases, with 13 bases spanning the gap. The CDR3 length is 15 residues. The CDR3 nucleotides are TGTGCCTGGAGTGTGGGGCAGGCTTACAACTATGGCTACACCTTC. Translated, it gives CAWSVGQAYNYGYTF.

This chain links TRBV18 with TRBJ2-7; 8 bases line up with TRBD1. Germline V CDR1 and CDR2: KGHSH, LQKENI. The J segment lost 7 bases and the V segment lost 2 bases, leaving 10 bases of the junction unmatched. The CDR3 extends over 15 amino acids. The CDR3 DNA is TGTGCCAGCTCACCATTGGGACAGGCGGCGGGGGAGCAGTACTTC. This gives the protein CASSPLGQAAGEQYF.

The rearrangement links TRBV29-1 to TRBJ2-7; a possible D gene is TRBD2 (5 bases). CDR1 is SQVTM and CDR2 is ANQGSEA in the germline V gene. The CDR3 spans 11 residues. Written as DNA, the CDR3 is TGCGAGCGGACCCACCCCTACGAGCAGTACTTC. Amino acid sequence: CERTHPYEQYF.

The chain combines TRBV4-1 with TRBJ1-1; possible D gene TRBD1, 5 bases. The germline V and J ends were trimmed by 4 bases and 3 bases, with 9 bases remaining between them. The germline CDR1 and CDR2 sequences are MGHRA and YSYEKL. This CDR3 contains 13 residues. The CDR3 DNA reads TGCGCCAGCAGCCGGCCGGGGGACACTGAAGCTTTCTTT. Protein product: CASSRPGDTEAFF.

The chain employs TRBV7-9 and TRBJ2-3, with 11 bases identical to TRBD1. Germline CDR1 and CDR2: SEHNR and FQNEAQ (reference sequence). This CDR3 has 17 amino acids. The V segment lost 5 bases and the J segment 4 bases; nucleotides outside the gene matches: 11. The CDR3 DNA reads TGTGCCAGCAGCACGGAAGGGACAGGGGGTGAAGCAGATACGCAGTATTTT. Translation: CASSTEGTGGEADTQYF.

The V call is TRBV9, the J call TRBJ1-1; D not certain. There are 13 residues in the CDR3. The V gene's germline CDR1 is SGDLS and CDR2 YYNGEE. Trimming stripped 6 bases from V and 6 bases from J, with 15 bases between. The CDR3 sequence is CASTKLRDAEAFF. DNA of the CDR3: TGTGCCAGCACCAAATTGAGGGATGCTGAAGCTTTCTTT.

This clone was detected once. V is TRBV5-1 and J is TRBJ2-6; unclear D gene. V was clipped by 2 bases and J by 4 bases, with 16 bases between them. In germline, CDR1 is SGHRS, CDR2 YFSETQ. The CDR3 spans 17 residues. The CDR3 sequence: CASSLSQEVRGANVLTF. For the CDR3, the DNA is TGCGCCAGCAGCTTAAGCCAAGAGGTACGCGGGGCCAACGTCCTGACTTTC.